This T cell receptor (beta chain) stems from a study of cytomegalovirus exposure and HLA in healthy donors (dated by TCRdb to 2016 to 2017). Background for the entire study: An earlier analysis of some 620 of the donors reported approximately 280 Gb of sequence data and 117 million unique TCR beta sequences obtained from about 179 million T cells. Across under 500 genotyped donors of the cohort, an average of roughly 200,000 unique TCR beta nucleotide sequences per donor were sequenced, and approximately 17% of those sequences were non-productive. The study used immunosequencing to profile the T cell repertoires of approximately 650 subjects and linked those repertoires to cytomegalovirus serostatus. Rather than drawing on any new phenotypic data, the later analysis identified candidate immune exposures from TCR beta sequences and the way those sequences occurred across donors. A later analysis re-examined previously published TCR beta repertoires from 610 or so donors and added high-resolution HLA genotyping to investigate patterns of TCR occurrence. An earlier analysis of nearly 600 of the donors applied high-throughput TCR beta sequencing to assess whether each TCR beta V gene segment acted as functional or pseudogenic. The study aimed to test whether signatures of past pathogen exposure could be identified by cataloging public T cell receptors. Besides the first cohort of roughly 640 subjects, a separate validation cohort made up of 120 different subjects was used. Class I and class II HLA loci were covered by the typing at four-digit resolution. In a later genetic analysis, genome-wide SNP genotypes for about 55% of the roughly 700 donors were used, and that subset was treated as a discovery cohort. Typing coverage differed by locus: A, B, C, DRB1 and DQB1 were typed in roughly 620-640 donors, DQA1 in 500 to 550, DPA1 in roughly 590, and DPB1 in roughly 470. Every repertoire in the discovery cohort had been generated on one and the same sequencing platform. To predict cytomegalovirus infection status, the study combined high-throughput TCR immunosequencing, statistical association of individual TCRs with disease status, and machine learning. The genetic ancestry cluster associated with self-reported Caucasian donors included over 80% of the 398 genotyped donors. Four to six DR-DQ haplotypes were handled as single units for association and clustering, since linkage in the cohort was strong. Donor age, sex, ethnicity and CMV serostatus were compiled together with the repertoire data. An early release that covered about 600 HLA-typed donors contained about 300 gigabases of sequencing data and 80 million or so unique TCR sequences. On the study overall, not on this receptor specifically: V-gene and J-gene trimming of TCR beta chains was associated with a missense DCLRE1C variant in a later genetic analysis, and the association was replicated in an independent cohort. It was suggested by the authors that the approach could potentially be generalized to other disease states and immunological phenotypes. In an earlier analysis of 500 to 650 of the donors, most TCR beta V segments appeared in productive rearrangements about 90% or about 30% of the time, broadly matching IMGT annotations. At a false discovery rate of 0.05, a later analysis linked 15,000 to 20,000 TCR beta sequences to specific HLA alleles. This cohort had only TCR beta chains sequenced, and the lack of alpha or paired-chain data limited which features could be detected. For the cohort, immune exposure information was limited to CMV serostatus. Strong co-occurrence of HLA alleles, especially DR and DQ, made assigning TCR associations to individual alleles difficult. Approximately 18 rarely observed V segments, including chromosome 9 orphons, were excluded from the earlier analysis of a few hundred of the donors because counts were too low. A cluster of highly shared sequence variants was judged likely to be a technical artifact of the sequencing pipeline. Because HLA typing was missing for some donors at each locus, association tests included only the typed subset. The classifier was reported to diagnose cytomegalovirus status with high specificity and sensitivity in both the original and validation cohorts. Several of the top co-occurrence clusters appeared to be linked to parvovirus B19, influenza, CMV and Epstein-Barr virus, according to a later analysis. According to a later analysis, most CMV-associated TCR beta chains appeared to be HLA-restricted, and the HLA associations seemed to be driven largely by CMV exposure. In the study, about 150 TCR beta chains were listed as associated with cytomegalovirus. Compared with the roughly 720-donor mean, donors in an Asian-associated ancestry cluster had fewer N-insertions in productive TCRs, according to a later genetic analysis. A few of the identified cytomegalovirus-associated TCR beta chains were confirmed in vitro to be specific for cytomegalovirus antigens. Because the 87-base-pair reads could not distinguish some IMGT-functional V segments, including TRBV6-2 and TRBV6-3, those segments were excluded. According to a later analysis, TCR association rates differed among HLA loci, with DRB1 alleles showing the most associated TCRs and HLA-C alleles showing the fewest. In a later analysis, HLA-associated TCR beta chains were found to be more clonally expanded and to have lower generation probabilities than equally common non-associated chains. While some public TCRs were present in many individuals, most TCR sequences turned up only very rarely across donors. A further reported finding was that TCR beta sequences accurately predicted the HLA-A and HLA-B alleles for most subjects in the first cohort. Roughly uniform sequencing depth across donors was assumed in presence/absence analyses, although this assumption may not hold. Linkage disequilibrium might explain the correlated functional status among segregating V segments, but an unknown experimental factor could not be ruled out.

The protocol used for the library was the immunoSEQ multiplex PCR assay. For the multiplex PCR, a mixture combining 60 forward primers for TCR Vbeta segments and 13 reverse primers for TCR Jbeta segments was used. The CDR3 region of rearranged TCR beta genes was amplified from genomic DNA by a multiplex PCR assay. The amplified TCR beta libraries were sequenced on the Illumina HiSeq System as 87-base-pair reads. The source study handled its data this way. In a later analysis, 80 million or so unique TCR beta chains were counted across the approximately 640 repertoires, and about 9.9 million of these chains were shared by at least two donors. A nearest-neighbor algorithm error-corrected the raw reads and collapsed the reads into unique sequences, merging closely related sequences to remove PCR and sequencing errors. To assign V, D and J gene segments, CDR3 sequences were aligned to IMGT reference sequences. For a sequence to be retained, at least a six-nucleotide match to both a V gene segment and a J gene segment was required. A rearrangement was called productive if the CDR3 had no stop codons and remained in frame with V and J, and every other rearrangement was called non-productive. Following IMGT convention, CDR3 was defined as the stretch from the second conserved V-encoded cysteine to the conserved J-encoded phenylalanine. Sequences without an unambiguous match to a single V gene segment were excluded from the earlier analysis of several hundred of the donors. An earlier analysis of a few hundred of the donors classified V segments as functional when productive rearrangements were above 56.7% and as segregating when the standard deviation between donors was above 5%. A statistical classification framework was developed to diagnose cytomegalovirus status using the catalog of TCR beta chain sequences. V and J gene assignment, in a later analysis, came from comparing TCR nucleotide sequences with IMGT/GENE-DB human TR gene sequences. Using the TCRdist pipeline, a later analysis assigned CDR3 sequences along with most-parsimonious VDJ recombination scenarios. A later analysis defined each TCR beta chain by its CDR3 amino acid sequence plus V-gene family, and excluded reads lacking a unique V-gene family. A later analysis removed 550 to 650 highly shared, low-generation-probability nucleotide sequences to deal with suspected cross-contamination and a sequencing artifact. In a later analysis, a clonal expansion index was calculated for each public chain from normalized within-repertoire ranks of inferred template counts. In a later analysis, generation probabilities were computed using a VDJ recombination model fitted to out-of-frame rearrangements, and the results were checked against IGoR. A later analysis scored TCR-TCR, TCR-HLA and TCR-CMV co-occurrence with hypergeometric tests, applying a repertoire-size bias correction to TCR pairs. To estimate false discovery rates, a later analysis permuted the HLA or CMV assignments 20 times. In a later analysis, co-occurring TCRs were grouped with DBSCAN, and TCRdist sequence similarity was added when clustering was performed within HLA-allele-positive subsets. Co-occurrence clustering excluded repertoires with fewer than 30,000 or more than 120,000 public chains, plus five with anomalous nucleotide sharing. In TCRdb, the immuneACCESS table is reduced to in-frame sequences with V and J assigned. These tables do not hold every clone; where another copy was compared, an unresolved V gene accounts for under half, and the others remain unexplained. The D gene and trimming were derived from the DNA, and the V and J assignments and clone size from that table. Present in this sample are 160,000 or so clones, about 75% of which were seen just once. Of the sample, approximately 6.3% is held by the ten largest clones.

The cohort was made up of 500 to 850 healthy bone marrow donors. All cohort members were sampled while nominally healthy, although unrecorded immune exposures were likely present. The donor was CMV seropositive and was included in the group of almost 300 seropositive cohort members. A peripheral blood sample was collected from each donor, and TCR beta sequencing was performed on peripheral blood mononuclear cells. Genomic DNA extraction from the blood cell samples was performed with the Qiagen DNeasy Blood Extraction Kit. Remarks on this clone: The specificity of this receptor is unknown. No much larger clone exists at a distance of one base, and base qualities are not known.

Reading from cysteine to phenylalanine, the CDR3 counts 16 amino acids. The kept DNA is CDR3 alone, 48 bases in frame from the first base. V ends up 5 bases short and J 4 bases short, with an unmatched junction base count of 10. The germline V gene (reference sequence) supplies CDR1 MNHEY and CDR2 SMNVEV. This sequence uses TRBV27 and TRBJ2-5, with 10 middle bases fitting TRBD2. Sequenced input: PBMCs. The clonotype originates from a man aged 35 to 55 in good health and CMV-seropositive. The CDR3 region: CASSLRGSGRTETQYF. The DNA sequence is TGTGCCAGCAGTCTTCGGGGTAGCGGGAGGACAGAGACCCAGTACTTC.